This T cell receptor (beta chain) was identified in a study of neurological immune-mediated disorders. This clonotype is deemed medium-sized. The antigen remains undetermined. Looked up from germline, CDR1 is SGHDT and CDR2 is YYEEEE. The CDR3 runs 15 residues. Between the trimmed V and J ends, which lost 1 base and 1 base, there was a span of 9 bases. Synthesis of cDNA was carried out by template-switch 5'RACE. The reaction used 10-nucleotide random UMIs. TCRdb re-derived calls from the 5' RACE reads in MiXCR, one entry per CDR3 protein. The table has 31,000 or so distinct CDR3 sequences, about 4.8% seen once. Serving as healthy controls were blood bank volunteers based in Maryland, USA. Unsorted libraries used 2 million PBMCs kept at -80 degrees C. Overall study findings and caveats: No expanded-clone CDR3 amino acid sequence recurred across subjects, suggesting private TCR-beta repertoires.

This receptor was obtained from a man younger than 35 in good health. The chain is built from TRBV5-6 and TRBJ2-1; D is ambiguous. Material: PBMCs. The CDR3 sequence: CASSLYADSYNEQFF. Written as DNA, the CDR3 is TGTGCCAGCAGCTTGTATGCGGATTCCTACAATGAGCAGTTCTTC.